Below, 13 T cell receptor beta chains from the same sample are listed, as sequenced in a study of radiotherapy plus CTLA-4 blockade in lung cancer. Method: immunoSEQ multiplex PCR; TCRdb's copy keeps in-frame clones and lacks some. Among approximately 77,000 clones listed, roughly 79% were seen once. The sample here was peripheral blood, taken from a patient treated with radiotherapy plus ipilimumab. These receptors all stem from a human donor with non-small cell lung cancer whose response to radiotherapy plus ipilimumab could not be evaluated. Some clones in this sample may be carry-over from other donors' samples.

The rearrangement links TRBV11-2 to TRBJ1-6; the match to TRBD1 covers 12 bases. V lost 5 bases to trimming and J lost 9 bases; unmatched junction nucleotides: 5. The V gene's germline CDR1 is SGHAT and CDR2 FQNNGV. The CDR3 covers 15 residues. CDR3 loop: CASSPRDRGRSPLHF. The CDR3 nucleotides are TGTGCCAGCAGCCCCCGGGACAGGGGGCGTTCACCCCTCCACTTT.

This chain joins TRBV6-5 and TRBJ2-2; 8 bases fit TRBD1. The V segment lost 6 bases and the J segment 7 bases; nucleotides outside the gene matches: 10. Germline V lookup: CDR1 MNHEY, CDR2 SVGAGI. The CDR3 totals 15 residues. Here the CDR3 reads CASRTTGGGHGELFF. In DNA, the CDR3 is TGTGCCAGCAGAACCACAGGGGGTGGTCACGGGGAGCTGTTTTTT.

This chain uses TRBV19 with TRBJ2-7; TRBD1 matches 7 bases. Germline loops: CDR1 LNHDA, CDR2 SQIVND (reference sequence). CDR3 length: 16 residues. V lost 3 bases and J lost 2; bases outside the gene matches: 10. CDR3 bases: TGTGCCAGTAGTATTGGACAGGAAGGGCCAGCCTACGAGCAGTACTTC. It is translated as CASSIGQEGPAYEQYF. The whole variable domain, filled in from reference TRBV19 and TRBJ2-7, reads DGGITQSPKYLFRKEGQNVTLSCEQNLNHDAMYWYRQDPGQGLRLIYYSQIVNDFQKGDIAEGYSVSREKKESFPLTVTSAQKNPTAFYLCASSIGQEGPAYEQYFGPGTRLTVT.

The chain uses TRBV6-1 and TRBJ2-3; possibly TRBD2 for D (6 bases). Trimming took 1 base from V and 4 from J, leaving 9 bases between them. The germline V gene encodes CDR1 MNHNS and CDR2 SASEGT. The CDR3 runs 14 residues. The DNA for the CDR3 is TGTGCCAGCAGTGAAGGGGGCGGGGCAGATACGCAGTATTTT. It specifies CASSEGGGADTQYF.

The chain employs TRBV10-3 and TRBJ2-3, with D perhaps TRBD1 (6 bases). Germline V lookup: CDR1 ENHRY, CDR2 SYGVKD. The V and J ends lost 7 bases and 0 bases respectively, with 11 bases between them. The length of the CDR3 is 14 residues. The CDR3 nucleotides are TGTGCCATCAAGTCAGGGGTTAGCACAGATACGCAGTATTTT. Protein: CAIKSGVSTDTQYF.

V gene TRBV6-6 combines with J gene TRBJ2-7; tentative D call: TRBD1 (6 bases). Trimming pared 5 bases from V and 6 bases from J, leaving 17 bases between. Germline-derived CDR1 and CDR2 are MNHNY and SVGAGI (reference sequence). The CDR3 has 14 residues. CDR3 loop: CASSNRASGGEQYF. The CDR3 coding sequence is TGTGCCAGCAGTAACAGGGCGTCCGGTGGCGAGCAGTACTTC.

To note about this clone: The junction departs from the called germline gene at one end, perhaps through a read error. The CDR3: CASGFTGYEQHF. The CDR3 nucleotides are TGTGCCAGCGGATTTACGGGGTACGAGCAGCACTTC. The rearrangement uses TRBV2 and TRBJ2-5; a weak D match, TRBD2 (5 bases). Germline CDR1 reads SNHLY; CDR2 reads FYNNEI. The length of the CDR3 is 12 residues.

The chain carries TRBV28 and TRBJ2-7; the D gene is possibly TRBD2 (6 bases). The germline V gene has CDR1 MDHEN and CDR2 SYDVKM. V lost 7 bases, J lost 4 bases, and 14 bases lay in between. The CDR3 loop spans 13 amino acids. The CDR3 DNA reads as TGTGCCAGCACCGGGACTCCCCATTACGAGCAGTACTTC. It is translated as CASTGTPHYEQYF. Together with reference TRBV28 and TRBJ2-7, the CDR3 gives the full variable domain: DVKVTQSSRYLVKRTGEKVFLECVQDMDHENMFWYRQDPGLGLRLIYFSYDVKMKEKGDIPEGYSVSREKKERFSLILESASTNQTSMYLCASTGTPHYEQYFGPGTRLTVT.

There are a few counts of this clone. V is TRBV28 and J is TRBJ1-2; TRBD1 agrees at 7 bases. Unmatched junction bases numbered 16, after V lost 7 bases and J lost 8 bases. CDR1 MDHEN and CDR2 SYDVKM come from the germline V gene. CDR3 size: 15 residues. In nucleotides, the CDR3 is TGTGCCAGCACGGGCAGGGGGGACCCCCGTGGGGGCTACACCTTC. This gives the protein CASTGRGDPRGGYTF.

CDR3 in DNA: TGTGCCAGCAGCTCCCCCGTCCGGACCCAGTACTTC. Protein product: CASSSPVRTQYF. The rearrangement uses TRBV7-2 and TRBJ2-5; D remains unclear. Germline V gene data show CDR1 as SGHTA and CDR2 as FQGNSA. Between the trimmed V and J ends, which lost 4 bases and 7 bases, there was a span of 10 bases. The CDR3 spans 12 residues.

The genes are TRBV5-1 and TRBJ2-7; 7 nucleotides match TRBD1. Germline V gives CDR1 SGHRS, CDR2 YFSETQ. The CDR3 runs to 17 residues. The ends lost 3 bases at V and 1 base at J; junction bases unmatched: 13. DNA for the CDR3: TGCGCCAGCAGCTCAAATCCTCCGGGACAGCTATCCTACGAGCAGTACTTC. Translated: CASSSNPPGQLSYEQYF.

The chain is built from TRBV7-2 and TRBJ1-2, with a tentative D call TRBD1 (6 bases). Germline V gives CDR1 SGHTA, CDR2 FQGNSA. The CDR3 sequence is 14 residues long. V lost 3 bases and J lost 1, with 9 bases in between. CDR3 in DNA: TGTGCCAGCAGCTTGGACAGTATTAACTATGGCTACACCTTC. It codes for CASSLDSINYGYTF. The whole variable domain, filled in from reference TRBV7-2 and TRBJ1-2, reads GAGVSQSPSNKVTEKGKDVELRCDPISGHTALYWYRQSLGQGLEFLIYFQGNSAPDKSGLPSDRFSAERTGGSVSTLTIQRTQQEDSAVYLCASSLDSINYGYTFGSGTRLTVV.

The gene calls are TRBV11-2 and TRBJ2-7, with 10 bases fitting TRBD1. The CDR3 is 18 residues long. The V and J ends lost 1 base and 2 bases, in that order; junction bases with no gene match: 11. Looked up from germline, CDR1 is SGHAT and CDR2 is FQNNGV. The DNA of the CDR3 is TGTGCCAGCAGCTTAGCCCTCGACAGGGGGCGCGGGACCTACGAGCAGTACTTC. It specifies CASSLALDRGRGTYEQYF.